The subject of this entry is one T cell receptor beta chain. The germline CDR1 and CDR2 sequences are SGHTA and FQGNSA. The CDR3 spans 16 residues. V gave up 5 bases and J gave up 2 bases; unmatched junction bases: 8. These data are taken from a study of blood T cell repertoires in COVID-19. Study summary: COVID-19 samples from acute and convalescent phases originated in the United States, Italy and Spain. PBMCs, B-cell-depleted T cells, or T cells provided the cDNA or gDNA that made up the material.

Recruitment covered about two dozen US areas and drew participants whose ages spanned about 18 to 90 years. Researchers sorted participants into cohorts using their self-reported clinical history. TCRdb keeps only in-frame clones here, not all; method: immunoSEQ multiplex PCR. Among around 220,000 clones listed, around 88% were seen once. This chain uses TRBV7-2 with TRBJ2-3; 9 bases map to TRBD2. The sample comprised PBMCs or T cells enriched from blood (not recorded which). The source is a woman aged 50 to 65 with acute COVID-19. The CDR3 nucleotides are TGTGCCAGCAGCGTAGGCCCTAGCGGGACCACAGATACGCAGTATTTT. This translates into CASSVGPSGTTDTQYF.